This T cell receptor (beta chain) was captured by sequencing in a study of OX40 agonist ivuxolimab in advanced cancers. Overall study context: Each dose-escalation patient presented with hepatocellular carcinoma, melanoma, renal cell or head and neck cancer. Whole-study findings and limits: The study found among the lowest clonal expansion in partial responders at 0.1-3.0 mg/kg. Clonal expansion by week 6 occurred in CD4+ and CD8+ blood T cells (at 0.1 to 3.0 mg/kg).

Trimming left V 1 base short and J 8 bases short, with 5 bases between. The germline CDR1 and CDR2 sequences are SEHNR and FQNEAQ (reference sequence). This CDR3 spans 12 amino acids. The data were produced by immunoSEQ multiplex PCR, yet TCRdb's version contains in-frame clones alone and is incomplete. The sample holds 38,000 or so clones, 80% to 90% seen once. This clone was seen once. Its target is not known. Other DNA sequences in the sample encode the same CDR3. The rearrangement uses TRBV7-9 and TRBJ1-4, with D unresolved. The source is an adult with an advanced solid tumor such as melanoma, head and neck, liver or kidney cancer. The starting material was CD4+ or CD8+ T cells sorted from blood, obtained in a trial of the OX40 agonist ivuxolimab. The CDR3 is CASSLEGEKLFF. The DNA of the CDR3 is TGTGCCAGCAGCTTAGAAGGAGAAAAACTGTTTTTT. The full variable domain, its missing parts supplied by reference TRBV7-9 and TRBJ1-4, is DTGVSQNPRHKITKRGQNVTFRCDPISEHNRLYWYRQTLGQGPEFLTYFQNEAQLEKSRLLSDRFSAERPKGSFSTLEIQRTEQGDSAMYLCASSLEGEKLFFGSGTQLSVL.